The rows below give T cell receptor beta chains drawn from one sample of a study of early T cells in non-severe SARS-CoV-2 infection. TCRdb used MiXCR to reprocess the 5' RACE reads, holding one entry per CDR3 protein. Of some 80,000 distinct CDR3 sequences in the sample, around an eighth were seen once. Specimen: whole blood. The source is an adult who was a healthcare worker with PCR-confirmed SARS-CoV-2 infection or an uninfected control (not recorded which). Both conserved end residues are part of each CDR3. A D gene is named only where the DNA matches it firmly. Clone size is stated in some rows and not others, as once, few, many or a class when expanded.

d_call: .
v_call: TRBV5-4
j_call: TRBJ1-2
clone_size: many
cdr3_nt: TGTGCCAGCAGACTGGACAGCAACTATGGCTACACCTTC
cdr3_aa: CASRLDSNYGYTF

d_call: TRBD2
v_call: TRBV20-1
j_call: TRBJ2-3
clone_size: many
cdr3_nt: TGCAGTGCTCAAGGGGTAGCGGGAACGAGCACAGATACGCAGTATTTT
cdr3_aa: CSAQGVAGTSTDTQYF

d_call: TRBD1
v_call: TRBV7-3
j_call: TRBJ2-7
clone_size: few
cdr3_nt: TGTGCCAGCAGCTTAAGCGGGACAGGGCCCTACGAGCAGTACTTC
cdr3_aa: CASSLSGTGPYEQYF

d_call: .
v_call: TRBV7-9
j_call: TRBJ1-2
clone_size: .
cdr3_nt: TGTGCCAGTGGGGACTATGGCTACACCTTC
cdr3_aa: CASGDYGYTF

d_call: .
v_call: TRBV29-1
j_call: TRBJ1-2
clone_size: .
cdr3_nt: TGCAGCGTTATGACAGGAGGTCGGGGCTACACCTTC
cdr3_aa: CSVMTGGRGYTF

d_call: .
v_call: TRBV14
j_call: TRBJ1-2
clone_size: many
cdr3_nt: TGTGCCAGCAGCCAACCGGGGGGCTATGGCTACACCTTC
cdr3_aa: CASSQPGGYGYTF

d_call: TRBD2
v_call: TRBV14
j_call: TRBJ2-3
clone_size: many
cdr3_nt: TGTGCCAGCAGCCAAGTAACTAGCGGGAGTTTGTCGCGAATCACAGATACGCAGTATTTT
cdr3_aa: CASSQVTSGSLSRITDTQYF

d_call: .
v_call: TRBV4-2
j_call: TRBJ2-7
clone_size: few
cdr3_nt: TGTGCCAGCAGCCAAGATCTGGGCTACGAGCAGTACTTC
cdr3_aa: CASSQDLGYEQYF

d_call: TRBD2
v_call: TRBV10-2
j_call: TRBJ2-3
clone_size: .
cdr3_nt: TGCGCCACCACGGGGAGGACTAGCGGGGTCGGGACAGATACGCAGTATTTT
cdr3_aa: CATTGRTSGVGTDTQYF

d_call: TRBD1
v_call: TRBV10-3
j_call: TRBJ1-2
clone_size: many
cdr3_nt: TGTGCCATCAGTGAGTCGCGACAGGGGGCTAACTATGGCTACACCTTC
cdr3_aa: CAISESRQGANYGYTF

d_call: .
v_call: TRBV6-5
j_call: TRBJ1-6
clone_size: .
cdr3_nt: TGTGCCAGCAGTTACGAGGGAAGGGGCTCCTATAATTCACCCCTCCACTTT
cdr3_aa: CASSYEGRGSYNSPLHF

d_call: .
v_call: TRBV20-1
j_call: TRBJ1-5
clone_size: many
cdr3_nt: TGCAGTGCTAGAGATTTAGCGGAAAATCAGCCCCAGCATTTT
cdr3_aa: CSARDLAENQPQHF

d_call: .
v_call: TRBV12-3/TRBV12-4
j_call: TRBJ1-4
clone_size: few
cdr3_nt: TGTGCCAGCAGTTTGTTCGTCGTTAATGAAAAACTGTTTTTT
cdr3_aa: CASSLFVVNEKLFF

d_call: TRBD2
v_call: TRBV7-3
j_call: TRBJ2-2
clone_size: many
cdr3_nt: TGTGCCAGCAGCTTAACGGGGGTTTCCGGGACTAGCGGGACAAACACCGGGGAGCTGTTTTTT
cdr3_aa: CASSLTGVSGTSGTNTGELFF

d_call: .
v_call: TRBV29-1
j_call: TRBJ1-2
clone_size: .
cdr3_nt: TGCAGCGTTGGGGACATTTCCCCTAACTATGGCTACACCTTC
cdr3_aa: CSVGDISPNYGYTF

d_call: .
v_call: TRBV5-1
j_call: TRBJ2-6
clone_size: few
cdr3_nt: TGCGCCAGCAGCTTATACTCCGGGGCCAACGTCCTGACTTTC
cdr3_aa: CASSLYSGANVLTF

d_call: .
v_call: TRBV7-2
j_call: TRBJ2-1
clone_size: .
cdr3_nt: TGTGCCAGCAGCGTCCGGGACTTCTCCTACAATGAGCAGTTCTTC
cdr3_aa: CASSVRDFSYNEQFF